Detailed here is one T cell receptor (beta chain). As yet, its antigen is unknown. Generated by immunoSEQ multiplex PCR, the TCRdb table keeps only in-frame clones and is missing some. Among around 45,000 clones listed, roughly 72% were seen once. This entry comes from a study of memory CD4+ T cells and cytomegalovirus serostatus. Germline-derived CDR1 and CDR2 are SGHAT and FQNNGV. Trimming stripped 3 bases from V and 2 bases from J, with 17 bases between. The CDR3 is 16 residues long. The sort gate was single viable CD3+CD4+CD8-CD45RO+ cells for memory CD4+ T cells. After thawing, CD4+ T cells were positively selected. General observations from the study: Each of 55 to 80 CMV-associated TCRbeta sequences occurred in one to five individuals.

The source material was memory CD4+ T cells from blood. This chain uses TRBV11-2 with TRBJ2-7, with D tentatively TRBD1 (5 bases). The sequence was collected from an adult in good health and CMV-seropositive. The CDR3 DNA reads TGTGCCAGCAGCTTTACAGGTCCCGGTGGGGCCTACGAGCAGTACTTC. This encodes CASSFTGPGGAYEQYF. Full variable domain (remainder filled in from reference TRBV11-2 and TRBJ2-7): EAGVAQSPRYKIIEKRQSVAFWCNPISGHATLYWYQQILGQGPKLLIQFQNNGVVDDSQLPKDRFSAERLKGVDSTLKIQPAKLEDSAVYLCASSFTGPGGAYEQYFGPGTRLTVT.